A single sample gave rise to the 31 T cell receptor beta chains below, sequenced in a study of blood T cell repertoires in COVID-19. Measured with immunoSEQ multiplex PCR; TCRdb has only the in-frame clones, and not every one. The data contain 150,000 to 250,000 clones, roughly three quarters of them singletons. Sequencing was carried out using peripheral blood. The source of these receptors is a woman aged 35 to 49 with COVID-19, enrolled during active disease.

V is TRBV4-1 and J is TRBJ1-5; the D is unclear. Germline CDR1 and CDR2: MGHRA and YSYEKL. The CDR3 length is 16 residues. V gave up 2 bases and J gave up 0 bases, with 11 bases separating them. The CDR3 DNA reads as TGCGCCAGCAGCCAACAACAAACGAATAGCAATCAGCCCCAGCATTTT. It translates to CASSQQQTNSNQPQHF.

The CDR3 loop is CASSSTDRGADTQYF. CDR3 in DNA: TGTGCCAGCAGCTCAACAGACAGGGGCGCAGATACGCAGTATTTT. The chain joins TRBV3-1 (or the pseudogene TRBV3-2) to TRBJ2-3; 8 nucleotides line up with TRBD1. CDR1 and CDR2 from the germline V gene are LGHDT and YNNKEL (reference sequence). The CDR3 runs 15 residues. The J segment lost 4 bases and the V segment lost 5 bases, leaving 8 bases of the junction unmatched.

This clone appeared a few times. In DNA, the CDR3 is TGTGCCAGCAGTTTATTCTCGACAGGGGACTATGGCTACACCTTC. This encodes CASSLFSTGDYGYTF. The chain carries TRBV28 and TRBJ1-2; 8 bases are a match to TRBD1. Germline V gene sequence: CDR1 MDHEN, CDR2 SYDVKM. Trimming removed 1 base from V and 3 bases from J; junction bases left unmatched: 4. This CDR3 region has 15 residues.

The V and J genes are TRBV5-1 and TRBJ1-6, with 7 bases lining up with TRBD1. Germline V CDR1 and CDR2: SGHRS, YFSETQ. Unmatched junction bases numbered 3, after V lost 0 bases and J lost 6 bases. This CDR3 is built from 15 residues. The CDR3 nucleotides read TGCGCCAGCAGCTTGGACAGGGGAACTAATTCACCCCTCCACTTT. It translates to CASSLDRGTNSPLHF.

The V and J genes are TRBV4-1 and TRBJ1-1; no clear D. V was pared by 2 bases and J by 6 bases, with 16 bases between. The CDR3 totals 15 residues. Germline CDR1 and CDR2: MGHRA and YSYEKL. The CDR3 region is CASSQSLRAGSEAFF. As DNA, the CDR3 is TGCGCCAGCAGCCAAAGTCTGCGGGCAGGATCTGAAGCTTTCTTT.

V and J are TRBV6-5 and TRBJ1-2; D ambiguous. This CDR3 is built from 11 residues. Trimming removed 6 bases from V and 6 bases from J, with 8 bases in between. Germline CDR1 MNHEY, CDR2 SVGAGI. CDR3 residues: CASRREDGYTF. The DNA for the CDR3 is TGTGCCAGCAGGCGAGAGGATGGCTACACCTTC.

V gene TRBV18 combines with J gene TRBJ2-7; 10 positions match TRBD1. CDR1 is KGHSH, CDR2 LQKENI, per germline. The CDR3 length is 15 residues. With V trimmed by 5 bases and J by 5 bases, 9 bases remained unmatched. The CDR3 coding sequence is TGTGCCAGCTCATCGCAAAAGACAGGGGGCGACGAGCAGTACTTC. This translates into CASSSQKTGGDEQYF.

This clone has just one count. This chain links TRBV2 with TRBJ1-1; tentatively, D is TRBD1 (5 bases). CDR3 length: 14 residues. The germline V gene has CDR1 SNHLY and CDR2 FYNNEI. Trimming cost V 2 bases and J 9 bases, with 16 bases left between them. The CDR3 sequence: CASSEHPGKGKAFF. The CDR3 region has the DNA TGTGCCAGCAGTGAACACCCAGGGAAAGGTAAAGCTTTCTTT.

This chain joins TRBV30 and TRBJ1-1; D is uncertain. The CDR3 has 13 residues. Per germline, CDR1 GTSNPN and CDR2 SVGIG (reference sequence). Deletions cut 3 bases from V and 1 base from J, with 9 bases between. The CDR3 spells CAWRGQRNTEAFF. The CDR3 bases are TGTGCCTGGAGGGGCCAGAGGAACACTGAAGCTTTCTTT.

The V and J genes are TRBV11-1 and TRBJ1-2; 8 bases agree with TRBD1. The CDR3 is 14 residues long. Trimming at V came to 5 bases and at J to 4 bases, leaving 6 bases not matched to a gene. Germline assignment: CDR1 SGHAT and CDR2 FQDESV (reference sequence). CDR3 in DNA: TGTGCCAGCAGCCTTCAGGGGGCAGGCTATGGCTACACCTTC. It specifies CASSLQGAGYGYTF.

The J gene is TRBJ1-2, the V gene TRBV4-1; D perhaps matches TRBD1 (6 bases). Trimming took 2 bases from V and 3 from J, leaving 10 bases between them. This CDR3 spans 14 amino acids. The germline gives CDR1 MGHRA, CDR2 YSYEKL. The CDR3 loop reads CASSQQGSYYGYTF. In DNA, the CDR3 is TGCGCCAGCAGCCAACAGGGGAGTTACTATGGCTACACCTTC.

The rearrangement uses TRBV7-3 and TRBJ2-5, with 11 bases identical to TRBD2. CDR1 and CDR2 (germline): SGHTA, FQGTGA. This CDR3 has 16 residues. J was trimmed by 5 bases and V by 8 bases; bases with no gene match: 13. This CDR3 reads CASSGSVAGGLETQYF. The CDR3 nucleotides are TGTGCCAGCTCCGGAAGCGTAGCGGGGGGGCTGGAGACCCAGTACTTC.

The chain carries TRBV10-3 and TRBJ2-1, with 7 bases identical to TRBD2. The length of the CDR3 is 15 residues. Per the germline V gene, CDR1 is ENHRY and CDR2 is SYGVKD. V trimming: 7 bases; J trimming: 0 bases; junction bases outside the gene matches: 6. DNA of the CDR3: TGTGCCATCATAAGCGGGGCCAGCTCCTACAATGAGCAGTTCTTC. Translated: CAIISGASSYNEQFF.

The chain couples TRBV18 to TRBJ2-3; tentatively, D is TRBD2 (7 bases). The germline gives CDR1 KGHSH, CDR2 LQKENI. The germline V and J ends were trimmed by 8 bases and 3 bases, with 15 bases remaining between them. This CDR3 has 14 amino acids. DNA of the CDR3: TGTGCCAGCGCCCGGGGGGCCCGGACAGATACGCAGTATTTT. This codes for CASARGARTDTQYF.

This rearrangement joins TRBV18 to TRBJ2-1; D is possibly TRBD1 or TRBD2 (9 bases each). Germline V gives CDR1 KGHSH, CDR2 LQKENI. CDR3 length: 19 amino acids. V was cut by 8 bases and J by 4 bases, with 30 bases left in between. As DNA, the CDR3 is TGTGCCAGCGGACCCGGACAGGGGCCTCGACTAGCGGAATACAATGAGCAGTTCTTC. Residues: CASGPGQGPRLAEYNEQFF. The full variable domain, its missing parts supplied by reference TRBV18 and TRBJ2-1, is NAGVMQNPRHLVRRRGQEARLRCSPMKGHSHVYWYRQLPEEGLKFMVYLQKENIIDESGMPKERFSAEFPKEGPSILRIQQVVRGDSAAYFCASGPGQGPRLAEYNEQFFGPGTRLTVL.

CDR3 sequence: CASNHRFRTGGQGTEAFF. CDR3 DNA sequence: TGTGCCAGCAACCATCGTTTCAGGACAGGGGGCCAGGGAACTGAAGCTTTCTTT. V usage is TRBV3-1 (or the pseudogene TRBV3-2) and J usage is TRBJ1-1; 11 positions agree with TRBD1. This CDR3 is built from 18 residues. V lost 7 bases, J lost 5 bases, and 18 bases stayed unmatched. Looked up from germline, CDR1 is LGHDT and CDR2 is YNNKEL (reference sequence).

The rearrangement uses TRBV9 and TRBJ2-7; 7 bases match TRBD2. The CDR3 length is 15 residues. Germline CDR1 and CDR2: SGDLS and YYNGEE. V gave up 0 bases and J gave up 3 bases; unmatched junction bases: 6. Here the CDR3 reads CASSVDPAGNYEQYF. For the CDR3, the DNA is TGTGCCAGCAGCGTAGATCCAGCGGGAAACTACGAGCAGTACTTC. The full variable domain, completed using reference TRBV9 and TRBJ2-7, is DSGVTQTPKHLITATGQRVTLRCSPRSGDLSVYWYQQSLDQGLQFLIQYYNGEERAKGNILERFSAQQFPDLHSELNLSSLELGDSALYFCASSVDPAGNYEQYFGPGTRLTVT.

The chain uses TRBV27 and TRBJ1-6; 11 nucleotides match TRBD1. This CDR3 is 19 amino acids long. CDR1 and CDR2 from the germline V gene are MNHEY and SMNVEV (reference sequence). V lost 5 bases to trimming and J lost 4 bases; unmatched junction nucleotides: 13. The CDR3 reads CASSPRTGGVVKYNSPLHF. CDR3 bases: TGTGCCAGCAGTCCCCGGACAGGGGGCGTTGTGAAGTATAATTCACCCCTCCACTTT.

This sequence joins TRBV14 and TRBJ2-1; 10 positions agree with TRBD1. Losses at the gene ends were 2 bases for V and 6 bases for J; bases not matched to a gene: 10. Germline values: CDR1 SGHDN, CDR2 FVKESK. The CDR3 is 17 amino acids. The CDR3 nucleotides read TGTGCCAGCAGCCAACCCCGGAGGGACAGGGGAGCCAATGAGCAGTTCTTC. It encodes CASSQPRRDRGANEQFF.

The chain joins TRBV11-2 to TRBJ2-7, with D perhaps TRBD2 (6 bases). Trimming took 0 bases from V and 9 from J, leaving 18 bases between them. This CDR3 region has 15 residues. Germline CDR1 and CDR2: SGHAT and FQNNGV. CDR3 protein: CASSLDFGTGGRQYF. Written as DNA, the CDR3 is TGTGCCAGCAGCTTAGATTTCGGCACCGGGGGACGGCAGTACTTC. Based on the CDR3 plus reference TRBV11-2 and TRBJ2-7, the full variable domain is EAGVAQSPRYKIIEKRQSVAFWCNPISGHATLYWYQQILGQGPKLLIQFQNNGVVDDSQLPKDRFSAERLKGVDSTLKIQPAKLEDSAVYLCASSLDFGTGGRQYFGPGTRLTVT.

This clone was observed once. The rearrangement uses TRBV30 and TRBJ1-2, with 12 positions matching TRBD1. The V gene end was trimmed by 7 bases and the J gene end by 4 bases; junction bases not matched to a gene: 4. The CDR3 covers 13 residues. The germline CDR1 and CDR2 sequences are GTSNPN and SVGIG (reference sequence). The CDR3 region has the DNA TGTGCCTCTTGGGACAGGGGGCTCTATGGCTACACCTTC. Its protein is CASWDRGLYGYTF.

V and J are TRBV6-6 and TRBJ1-6; weak D call: TRBD1 (6 bases). The V end lost 6 bases, the J end lost 8 bases, and 8 bases lay between the germline ends. This CDR3 comprises 12 residues. Germline assignment: CDR1 MNHNY and CDR2 SVGAGI (reference sequence). CDR3 nucleotides: TGTGCCAGCAGACAGGGTGATTCACCCCTCCACTTT. Amino acids: CASRQGDSPLHF.

This chain links TRBV20-1 with TRBJ1-2, with D unclear. CDR1 is DFQATT, CDR2 SNEGSKA, per germline (reference sequence). The V end was cut by 3 bases, the J end by 6 bases, with 20 bases between. The CDR3 is made up of 15 amino acids. The CDR3 region has the DNA TGCAGTGCTAGTAGGTCGGAGGGATGGGAGGATGGCTACACCTTC. Translation: CSASRSEGWEDGYTF.

This sequence joins TRBV9 and TRBJ1-1, with a tentative D call TRBD1 (5 bases). With 0 bases removed from V and 6 bases from J, the gap between germline ends came to 9 bases. The germline gives CDR1 SGDLS, CDR2 YYNGEE. The CDR3 is 13 amino acids. CDR3 in amino acids: CASSVESGSEAFF. The CDR3 nucleotides are TGTGCCAGCAGCGTAGAGTCAGGGTCTGAAGCTTTCTTT.

The chain carries TRBV6-1 and TRBJ2-1; 7 bases agree with TRBD2. CDR1 is MNHNS, CDR2 SASEGT, per germline. This CDR3 has 20 residues. V was pared by 1 base and J by 3 bases, with 18 bases of the junction left unmatched. CDR3 protein: CASSEEGWVREPHLYNEQFF. The CDR3 DNA reads as TGTGCCAGCAGTGAAGAAGGGTGGGTGCGGGAGCCCCACCTCTACAATGAGCAGTTCTTC.

DNA of the CDR3: TGTGCCAGCAGCTTAATGCCTTCCGGGACAGGGGGCGAGACCCAGTACTTC. Amino acids: CASSLMPSGTGGETQYF. The genes are TRBV11-2 and TRBJ2-5; 12 bases align to TRBD1. The CDR3 runs to 17 residues. V trimming: 2 bases; J trimming: 5 bases; junction bases outside the gene matches: 9. Looked up from germline, CDR1 is SGHAT and CDR2 is FQNNGV.

The chain couples TRBV19 to TRBJ2-6; D is undetermined. Trimming cost V 5 bases and J 0 bases, with 14 bases left between them. The germline gives CDR1 LNHDA, CDR2 SQIVND (reference sequence). CDR3 length equals 17 residues. The CDR3 loop reads CASSSPKRNSGANVLTF. The CDR3 bases are TGTGCCAGTAGTTCCCCGAAGCGCAACTCTGGGGCCAACGTCCTGACTTTC.

This clone showed up just once. This chain links TRBV24-1 with TRBJ1-5; no clear D. CDR3 length equals 14 residues. Germline V gene sequence: CDR1 KGHDR, CDR2 SFDVKD. Trimming took 4 bases from V and 9 from J, leaving 15 bases between them. The CDR3 reads CATSDPESEGPQHF. Written as DNA, the CDR3 is TGTGCCACCAGTGACCCGGAATCAGAGGGGCCCCAGCATTTT.

The chain couples TRBV5-1 to TRBJ2-1; TRBD2 matches 7 bases. Germline assignment: CDR1 SGHRS and CDR2 YFSETQ. The CDR3 has 15 amino acids. J was trimmed by 7 bases and V by 2 bases; bases with no gene match: 9. The CDR3 protein is CASSLPSAGVNEQFF. CDR3 in DNA: TGCGCCAGCAGCTTACCCTCCGCGGGAGTGAATGAGCAGTTCTTC.

This clone showed up just a few times. The chain joins TRBV27 to TRBJ2-1; 14 bases match TRBD2. The CDR3 is 15 amino acids. V lost 5 bases and J lost 7; bases outside the gene matches: 4. The germline V gene encodes CDR1 MNHEY and CDR2 SMNVEV (reference sequence). DNA of the CDR3: TGTGCCAGCAGTCGGACTAGCGGGAGGTGGAATGAGCAGTTCTTC. Translating it yields CASSRTSGRWNEQFF.

The J gene is TRBJ2-3, the V gene TRBV25-1, with TRBD1 as a possible D gene (6 bases). V was clipped by 10 bases and J by 6 bases, with 17 bases between them. The CDR3 length is 13 residues. The germline gives CDR1 MGHDK, CDR2 SYGVNS. The CDR3 nucleotides are TGTGCCACCAGGGGAGAGGGTGCCGATACGCAGTATTTT. Translated: CATRGEGADTQYF.